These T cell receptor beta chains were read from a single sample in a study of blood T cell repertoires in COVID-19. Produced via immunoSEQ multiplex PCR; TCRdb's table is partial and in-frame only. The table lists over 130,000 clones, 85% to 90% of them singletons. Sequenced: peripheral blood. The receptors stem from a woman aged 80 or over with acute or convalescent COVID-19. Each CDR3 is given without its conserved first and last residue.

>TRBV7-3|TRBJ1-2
ASRGADGYT
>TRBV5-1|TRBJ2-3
ASSLGQGADTQY
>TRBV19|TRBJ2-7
ASSRDRGPSEQY
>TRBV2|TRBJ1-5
ASSTTGEGQPQH
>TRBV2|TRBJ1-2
ASIGGGAGIYGYT
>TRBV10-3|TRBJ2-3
AISGDTTDTQY
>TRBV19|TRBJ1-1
ASSILGGPLTEAF
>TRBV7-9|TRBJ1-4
ASSLRQGDEKLF
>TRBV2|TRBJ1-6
ASQGTGSYNSPLH
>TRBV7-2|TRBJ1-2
ASSIGWGASYGYT
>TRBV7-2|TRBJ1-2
ASSSRSGTGGRSGGYT
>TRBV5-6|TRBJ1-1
ASTMTGGTTEAF
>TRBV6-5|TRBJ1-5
ASSPGQGASQPQH
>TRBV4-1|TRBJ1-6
ASSLLTQGNSPLH
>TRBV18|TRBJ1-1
ASSRERRNTEAF
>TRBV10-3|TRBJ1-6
AISADRVTTPLH
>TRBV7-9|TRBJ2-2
ASSPGLQVGELF
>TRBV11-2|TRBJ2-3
ASSLEPAADTQY
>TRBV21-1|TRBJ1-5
ASRRLQPQH
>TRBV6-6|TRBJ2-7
ASSPGVLGLYEQY
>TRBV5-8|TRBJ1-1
ASSLALSGLNTEAF
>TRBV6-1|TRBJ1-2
ASSEFLIDYGYT
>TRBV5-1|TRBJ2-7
ASSYQGYEQY
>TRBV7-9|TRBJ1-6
ASTEADSPLH